The 9 T cell receptor beta chains below all came from one sample that was sequenced in a study of cytomegalovirus exposure and HLA in healthy donors (dated by TCRdb to 2015 to 2018). Library preparation was by the immunoSEQ multiplex PCR assay. The multiplex PCR relied on a mix of 60 forward primers for TCR Vbeta segments and 13 reverse primers for TCR Jbeta segments. This immuneACCESS table, as held by TCRdb, lists in-frame sequences with V and J called but not all clones. Of the missing ones, under half trace to an unresolved V gene in checked studies; the others have no known cause. This sample gives some 150,000 clones in total; about three quarters of them show up just once. Approximately 15% of the sample rests with the top ten. Input material: PBMCs. The source is a human donor in good health.

The rearrangement uses TRBV11-2 and TRBJ1-1; D possibly corresponds to TRBD1 (5 bases). The CDR3 runs to 11 residues. Trimming pared 2 bases from V and 10 bases from J, leaving 8 bases between. Looked up from germline, CDR1 is SGHAT and CDR2 is FQNNGV. The CDR3 is CASSLLRGAFF. Written as DNA, the CDR3 is TGTGCCAGCAGCTTATTAAGGGGAGCTTTCTTT.

The chain uses TRBV7-8 and TRBJ1-4; 7 bases agree with TRBD1. CDR3 length: 17 amino acids. Germline V gene lookup returns CDR1 SGHVS and CDR2 FQNEAQ. With 5 bases clipped from V and 0 bases from J, the junction kept 9 bases outside the gene matches. CDR3: CASSQRQGGATNEKLFF. CDR3 DNA: TGTGCCAGCAGCCAGAGACAGGGAGGTGCAACTAATGAAAAACTGTTTTTT.

V gene TRBV21-1 combines with J gene TRBJ2-7; TRBD1 is taken as the D call from the table, unchecked against the DNA. TRBV21-1 is a recognized pseudogene. CDR3 size: 13 residues. DNA of the CDR3: TGTGCCAGCAGCAAAACAGCAGACTACGAGCAGTACTTC. Its protein is CASSKTADYEQYF.

This chain links TRBV2 with TRBJ1-2; 7 bases align to TRBD1. The CDR3 runs 15 residues. CDR1 is SNHLY, CDR2 FYNNEI, per germline. The V segment lost 3 bases and the J segment 12 bases; nucleotides outside the gene matches: 16. DNA of the CDR3: TGTGCCAGCAGTGATAGGACAGGCTCCAGATCTCTCCACACCTTC. It translates to CASSDRTGSRSLHTF.

The chain recombines TRBV7-8 with TRBJ2-5; weak D call: TRBD2 (5 bases). CDR3 length: 15 residues. Looked up from germline, CDR1 is SGHVS and CDR2 is FQNEAQ. Trimming cost V 3 bases and J 2 bases, with 13 bases left between them. The CDR3 sequence is CASSFGVTKQETQYF. The CDR3 DNA follows: TGTGCCAGCAGCTTCGGGGTCACGAAACAAGAGACCCAGTACTTC.

The J gene is TRBJ1-5, the V gene TRBV19, with 8 bases lining up with TRBD1. The ends lost 7 bases at V and 1 base at J; junction bases unmatched: 6. Germline CDR1 reads LNHDA; CDR2 reads SQIVND (reference sequence). This CDR3 has 15 amino acids. CDR3 bases: TGTGCCAGTACGGACAGGGACACAAGCAATCAGCCCCAGCATTTT. Protein: CASTDRDTSNQPQHF.

The chain recombines TRBV6-6 with TRBJ1-2; TRBD1 matches at 8 bases. J was trimmed by 6 bases and V by 6 bases; bases with no gene match: 6. CDR3 length equals 13 residues. Germline CDR1 and CDR2: MNHNY and SVGAGI (reference sequence). CDR3 bases: TGTGCCAGCAGGGATACAGGGGGTGATGGCTACACCTTC. Protein product: CASRDTGGDGYTF.

Concerning this clone: This sample includes further DNA sequences coding for the same CDR3. This rearrangement joins TRBV6-1 to TRBJ1-2; D uncertain. V shed 6 bases and J shed 0 bases, with 8 bases lying between them. The CDR3 contains 13 residues. Germline CDR1 reads MNHNS; CDR2 reads SASEGT. The CDR3 spells CASSLASNYGYTF. The CDR3 DNA reads TGTGCCAGCAGCCTAGCCTCTAACTATGGCTACACCTTC.

The chain links TRBV5-3 to TRBJ2-5; 7 bases fit TRBD1. TRBV5-3 is identified as an open reading frame with a role that is uncertain. The CDR3 runs to 15 residues. V dropped 8 bases and J dropped 0; count of bases not matched to a gene: 10. CDR3: CASNLERGHQETQYF. The CDR3 nucleotides are TGTGCCAGCAACCTCGAGAGGGGGCACCAAGAGACCCAGTACTTC.